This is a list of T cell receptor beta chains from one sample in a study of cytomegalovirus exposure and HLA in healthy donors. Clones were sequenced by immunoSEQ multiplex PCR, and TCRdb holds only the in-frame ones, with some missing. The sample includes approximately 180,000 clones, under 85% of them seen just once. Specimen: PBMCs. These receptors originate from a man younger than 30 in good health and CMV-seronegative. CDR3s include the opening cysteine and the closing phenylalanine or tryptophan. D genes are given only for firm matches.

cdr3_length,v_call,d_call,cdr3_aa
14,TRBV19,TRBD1,CASTPQNRGNTIYF
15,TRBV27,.,CASKAGGALRLPLHF
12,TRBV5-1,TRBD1,CASSLATGAQYF
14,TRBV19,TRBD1,CASSRRDRGYEQYF
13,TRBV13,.,CASADRAAYEQYF
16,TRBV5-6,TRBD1,CASSLGTVFEGTVEYF
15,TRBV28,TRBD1,CASRSQGESYNEQFF
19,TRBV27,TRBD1,CASSFPTPEDRGFGNTIYF
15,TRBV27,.,CASSLSAGYAYEQYF
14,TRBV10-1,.,CASSPPKQGGGAFF
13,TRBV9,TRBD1,CASSGQGWETQYF
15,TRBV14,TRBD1,CASSPYKTGSNIQYF
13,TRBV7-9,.,CSSSLESRVRPSF
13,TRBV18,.,CASSEQRNTEAFF
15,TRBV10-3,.,CAIPRGRLNTGELFF
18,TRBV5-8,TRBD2,CASSPLETSVGYTDTQYF
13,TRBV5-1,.,CASSFTGNTEAFF
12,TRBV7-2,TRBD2,CASSLLSGTLNF
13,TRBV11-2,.,CASSLTANTEAFF
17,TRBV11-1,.,CASSPSFLRQGKNIQYF
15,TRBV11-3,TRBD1,CASSSVRDRGEKLFF
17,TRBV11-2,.,CASSPRIDVALGYEQYF
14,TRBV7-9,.,CASSLVGGESEQFF
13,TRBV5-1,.,CASSADGAYEQYF
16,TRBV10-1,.,CAETHRRGVDLRGYTF
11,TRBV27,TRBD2,CASSEGLAEYF
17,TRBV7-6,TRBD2,CASSSRVVAGGQETQYF
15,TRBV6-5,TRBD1,CASSYSNRGDSPLHF
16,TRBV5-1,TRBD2,CASSRTLAGNTDTQYF
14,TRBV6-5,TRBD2,CASSYGGRSYEQYF
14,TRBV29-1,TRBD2,CSVGGAGGEYEQYF
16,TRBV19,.,CASSFPGYGGANVLTF
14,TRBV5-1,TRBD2,CASETGGGTDTQYF
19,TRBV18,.,CASSPLHRVAGRLRYEQYF
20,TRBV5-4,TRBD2,CASSSRQGRGKYLFYNEQFF
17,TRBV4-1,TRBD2,CASSQDRTSVTYNEQFF
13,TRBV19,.,CASRGGGYQPQHF
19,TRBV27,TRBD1,CASSPRTGSASSGANVLTF
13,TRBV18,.,CASSPTGYNEQFF
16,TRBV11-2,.,CASSLPWTASTDTQYF
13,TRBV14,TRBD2,CASRPAGGSIQYF
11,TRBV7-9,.,CASSGRDGYTF
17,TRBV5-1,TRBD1,CASSQGTGAFLDNEQFF
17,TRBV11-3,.,CASKPRTVPLSGNTIYF
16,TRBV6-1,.,CASSEAHSSRNYGYTF
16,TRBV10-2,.,CASSESLTSFPYEQYF
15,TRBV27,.,CASSFQDSFIYEQYF
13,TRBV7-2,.,CASRLTSTDTQYF
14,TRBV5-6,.,CASSESDYSYEQYF
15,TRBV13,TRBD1,CASSLVGQGLGGYTF
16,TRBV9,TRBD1,CASSVESRTGHSPLHF
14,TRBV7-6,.,CASSLDRTTYEQYF
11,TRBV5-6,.,CASSRTQWGGF